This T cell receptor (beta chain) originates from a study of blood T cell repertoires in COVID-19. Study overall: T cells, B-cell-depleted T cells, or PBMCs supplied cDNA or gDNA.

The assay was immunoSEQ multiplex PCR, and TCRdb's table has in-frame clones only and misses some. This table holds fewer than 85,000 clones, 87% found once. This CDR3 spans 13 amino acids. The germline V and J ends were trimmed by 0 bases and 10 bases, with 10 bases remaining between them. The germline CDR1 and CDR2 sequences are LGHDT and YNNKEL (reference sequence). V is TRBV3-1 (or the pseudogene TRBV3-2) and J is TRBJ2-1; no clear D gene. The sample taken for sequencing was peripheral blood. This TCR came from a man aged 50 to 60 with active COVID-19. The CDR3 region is CASSQDHKREQFF. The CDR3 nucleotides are TGTGCCAGCAGCCAAGATCATAAGAGGGAGCAGTTCTTC.